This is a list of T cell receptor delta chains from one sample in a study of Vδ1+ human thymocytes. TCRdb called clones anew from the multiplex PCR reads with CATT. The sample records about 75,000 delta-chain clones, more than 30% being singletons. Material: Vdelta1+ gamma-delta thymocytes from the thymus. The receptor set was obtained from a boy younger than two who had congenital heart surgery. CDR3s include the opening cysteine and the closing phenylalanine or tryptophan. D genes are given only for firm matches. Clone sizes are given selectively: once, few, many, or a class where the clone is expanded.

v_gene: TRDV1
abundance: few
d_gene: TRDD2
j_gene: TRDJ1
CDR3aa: CALGNLPTWSGGPDKLIF
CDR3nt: TGTGCTCTTGGGAACCTTCCTACGTGGAGTGGGGGACCCGATAAACTCATCTTT

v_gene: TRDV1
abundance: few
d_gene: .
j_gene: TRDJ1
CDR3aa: CALGEPDYLKLIF
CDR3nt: TGTGCTCTTGGGGAACCGGATTATCTTAAACTCATCTTT

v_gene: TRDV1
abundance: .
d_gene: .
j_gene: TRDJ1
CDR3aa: CALGELAKVTDKLIF
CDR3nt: TGTGCTCTTGGGGAATTAGCCAAAGTCACCGATAAACTCATCTTT

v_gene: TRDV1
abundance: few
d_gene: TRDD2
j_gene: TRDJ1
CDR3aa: CALGPPSYFKGWGTGTDKLIF
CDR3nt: TGTGCTCTTGGGCCGCCTTCCTACTTCAAGGGATGGGGGACCGGCACCGATAAACTCATCTTT

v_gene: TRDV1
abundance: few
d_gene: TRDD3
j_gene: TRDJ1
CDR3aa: CALGPPLALGTGGYAWVLRKLIF
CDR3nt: TGTGCTCTTGGGCCACCACTCGCCCTTGGTACTGGGGGATACGCCTGGGTACTACGAAAACTCATCTTT

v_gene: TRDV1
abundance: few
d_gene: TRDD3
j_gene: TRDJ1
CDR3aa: CALGGIIVHWGSKGLIF
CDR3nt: TGTGCTCTTGGGGGGATTATCGTGCACTGGGGATCGAAGGGACTCATCTTT

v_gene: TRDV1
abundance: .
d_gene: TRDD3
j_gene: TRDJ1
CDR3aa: CALGELSPTGGDTEADKLIF
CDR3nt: TGTGCTCTTGGGGAACTCTCTCCTACGGGGGGGGATACTGAGGCCGATAAACTCATCTTT

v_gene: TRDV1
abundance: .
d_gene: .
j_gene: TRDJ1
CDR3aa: CALGSPGPSPGSLGYTDKLIF
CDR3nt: TGTGCTCTTGGGTCCCCAGGACCTTCCCCGGGTTCCCTGGGGTACACCGATAAACTCATCTTT

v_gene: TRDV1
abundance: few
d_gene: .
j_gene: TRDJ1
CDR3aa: CALGEWCGSGERVYTDKLIF
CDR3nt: TGCGCTCTTGGGGAATGGTGTGGGTCTGGGGAACGGGTTTACACCGATAAACTCATCTTT

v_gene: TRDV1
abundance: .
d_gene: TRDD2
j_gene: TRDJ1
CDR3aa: CALGRTSYGEPYTDKLIF
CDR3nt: TGTGCTCTTGGAAGAACTTCCTACGGGGAGCCGTACACCGATAAACTCATCTTT